Listed below are T cell receptor beta chains from one sample, sequenced in a study of blood T cell repertoires in COVID-19. Measured with immunoSEQ multiplex PCR; TCRdb has only the in-frame clones, and not every one. The table includes approximately 18,000 clones, roughly 81% detected once. Material: peripheral blood. The receptors originated from a man aged 60 to 75 with acute or convalescent COVID-19. The CDR3 runs from the conserved cysteine through the conserved F or W. A D gene is named only where the DNA matches it firmly. Rows give clone size only sometimes, using once, few, many, or a class for an expanded clone.

>TRBJ1-2|TRBV30|NA|NA
CAWSIGLGKGMEIYGYTF
TGTGCCTGGAGTATCGGACTTGGGAAGGGAATGGAGATCTATGGCTACACCTTC
>TRBJ2-5|TRBV19|NA|NA
CASSRGGEETQYF
TGTGCCAGTAGTAGAGGGGGTGAAGAGACCCAGTACTTC
>TRBJ2-5|TRBV19|NA|NA
CASSIVTGETQYF
TGTGCCAGTAGTATAGTAACAGGAGAGACCCAGTACTTC
>TRBJ1-1|TRBV6-5|NA|NA
CASRAGNTEAFF
TGTGCCAGCAGGGCAGGGAACACTGAAGCTTTCTTT
>TRBJ1-2|TRBV7-6|NA|NA
CASSLSVGYTF
TGTGCCAGCAGCTTGTCGGTTGGCTACACCTTC
>TRBJ1-1|TRBV6-5|NA|NA
CASRAPGASAEAFF
TGTGCCAGCAGGGCTCCGGGTGCAAGCGCTGAAGCTTTCTTT
>TRBJ2-3|TRBV5-1|NA|TRBD1
CASSLGTGVTDTQYF
TGCGCCAGCAGCTTGGGGACAGGGGTAACAGATACGCAGTATTTT
>TRBJ1-1|TRBV6-2/TRBV6-3|NA|TRBD1
CASSYSNRDRMNTEAFF
TGTGCCAGCAGTTACTCTAATCGGGACAGGATGAACACTGAAGCTTTCTTT
>TRBJ2-3|TRBV19|NA|NA
CASSITLARTDTQYF
TGTGCCAGTAGTATCACCCTCGCCCGGACAGATACGCAGTATTTT
>TRBJ1-2|TRBV6-6|once|TRBD1
CASKTGTGVSNYGYTF
TGTGCCAGCAAGACTGGGACAGGCGTGTCAAACTATGGCTACACCTTC
>TRBJ2-5|TRBV9|NA|NA
CASSVTPGDGTQYF
TGTGCCAGCAGCGTAACGCCGGGGGACGGGACCCAGTACTTC
>TRBJ1-5|TRBV4-1|NA|TRBD1
CASSQTSPGQGKPQHF
TGCGCCAGCAGCCAGACCTCCCCGGGACAGGGGAAGCCCCAGCATTTT
>TRBJ2-1|TRBV6-6|NA|NA
CASSYSIRRAYNEQFF
TGTGCCAGCAGTTACTCGATCCGACGGGCCTACAATGAGCAGTTCTTC
>TRBJ2-3|TRBV7-2|few|NA
CASSLGLSYTDTQYF
TGTGCCAGCAGCTTAGGCCTAAGCTACACAGATACGCAGTATTTT
>TRBJ1-3|TRBV19|NA|NA
CASRWASGNTIYF
TGTGCCAGTAGATGGGCCTCTGGAAACACCATATATTTT
>TRBJ1-6|TRBV10-2|once|TRBD1
CASIRDRGNNSPLHF
TGCGCCAGCATTCGGGACAGGGGGAATAATTCACCCCTCCACTTT
>TRBJ1-1|TRBV30|NA|NA
CAWSVYGSMNTEAFF
TGTGCCTGGAGCGTGTACGGGTCAATGAACACTGAAGCTTTCTTT
>TRBJ2-2|TRBV5-1|NA|TRBD1
CASTPIGQGQVFF
TGCGCCAGCACCCCTATAGGACAGGGGCAGGTGTTTTTT
>TRBJ2-6|TRBV10-3|NA|NA
CASRGEISGANVLTF
TGTGCCTCCAGGGGGGAGATCTCTGGGGCCAACGTCCTGACTTTC